This TCR beta chain stems from a study of blood T cell repertoires in COVID-19. Background on the study: Both acute and convalescent COVID-19 samples were obtained from the United States, Italy and Spain.

As handled by the study authors: How many nucleated cells were present was estimated from reference gene primer amplification. TCRdb's copy holds only in-frame clones and misses some; the assay was immunoSEQ multiplex PCR. V, J and clone size reflect that table, while D and trimming were determined from the DNA. The data hold roughly 71,000 clones, with over 75% observed a single time. This CDR3 contains 12 residues. V lost 3 bases to trimming and J lost 3 bases, with 6 bases between them. Germline values: CDR1 KGHSH, CDR2 LQKENI. This TCR was sampled from a man aged 45 to 65 with acute or convalescent COVID-19. Sequencing was done on a sample of peripheral blood. The V and J genes are TRBV18 and TRBJ2-7, with D possibly TRBD1 on 6 matching bases. CDR3 loop: CASSPDSYEQYF. CDR3 DNA: TGTGCCAGCTCACCGGACAGCTACGAGCAGTACTTC.